The 11 T cell receptor beta chains listed next were all sequenced from one sample in a study of blood T cell repertoires in COVID-19. Using immunoSEQ multiplex PCR, the repertoire was profiled, and TCRdb retains in-frame clones only, with some absent. Altogether some 350,000 clones are present, roughly 86% being singletons, with the ten largest covering 5.3%. Sequencing used PBMCs or T cells enriched from blood (not recorded which). These TCRs come from a woman aged 25 to 39 who had recovered from COVID-19.

The chain uses TRBV18 and TRBJ1-1; D is uncertain. Germline CDR1 and CDR2: KGHSH and LQKENI. V dropped 3 bases and J dropped 6 bases, with 8 bases sitting between them. The CDR3 has 12 amino acids. Here the CDR3 reads CASSPGQAEAFF. The CDR3, as DNA: TGTGCCAGCTCACCGGGCCAGGCTGAAGCTTTCTTT.

The chain uses TRBV19 and TRBJ2-1; tentatively, D is TRBD2 (6 bases). Germline loops: CDR1 LNHDA, CDR2 SQIVND (reference sequence). The V and J ends lost 4 bases and 15 bases respectively, with 19 bases between them. There are 13 residues in the CDR3. The CDR3 protein is CASSTTSGTGGFF. CDR3 bases: TGTGCCAGTAGTACCACCTCCGGGACCGGGGGGTTCTTC.

The V gene is TRBV6-1, the J gene TRBJ1-5; perhaps TRBD1 as D (6 bases). The germline V and J ends were trimmed by 1 base and 0 bases, with 13 bases remaining between them. The CDR3 length is 17 residues. The germline V gene has CDR1 MNHNS and CDR2 SASEGT. DNA for the CDR3: TGTGCCAGCAGTGAAGTGGCAGGGGCCCATAGCAATCAGCCCCAGCATTTT. Its protein product is CASSEVAGAHSNQPQHF.

This rearrangement joins TRBV27 to TRBJ1-1; 8 bases line up with TRBD1. This CDR3 comprises 13 residues. V trimming: 3 bases; J trimming: 11 bases; junction bases outside the gene matches: 8. Germline CDR1 and CDR2: MNHEY and SMNVEV (reference sequence). The chain's CDR3 is CASSFLNRGDAFF. The CDR3 DNA sequence: TGTGCCAGCAGTTTCCTCAACAGGGGGGACGCTTTCTTT.

The chain carries TRBV7-2 and TRBJ1-2; TRBD1 matches 11 bases. From germline, CDR1 is SGHTA and CDR2 FQGNSA. CDR3 length equals 15 residues. V was pared by 5 bases and J by 8 bases, with 10 bases of the junction left unmatched. This chain's CDR3 is CASSTGGQGARGYTF. CDR3 nucleotides: TGTGCCAGCAGCACCGGCGGACAGGGGGCGCGAGGCTACACCTTC.

The V and J genes are TRBV6-1 and TRBJ1-2, with 9 bases aligning to TRBD1. Trimming removed 2 bases from V and 7 bases from J; junction bases left unmatched: 11. CDR1 is MNHNS, CDR2 SASEGT, per germline. This CDR3 spans 16 amino acids. CDR3 coding DNA: TGTGCCAGCAGTGAAAAAGATTGGGACAGGGCGGTTGGCTACACCTTC. Amino acid sequence: CASSEKDWDRAVGYTF.

V usage is TRBV6-2 or TRBV6-3 and J usage is TRBJ2-2; D call uncertain. Germline-derived CDR1 and CDR2 are MNHEY and SVGEGT. Trimming left V 5 bases short and J 4 bases short, with 5 bases between. CDR3 length: 12 amino acids. Here the CDR3 reads CASSPLTGELFF. The CDR3 DNA follows: TGTGCCAGCAGTCCCCTCACCGGGGAGCTGTTTTTT.

The rearrangement uses TRBV6-5 and TRBJ1-1; D not resolved. V gave up 6 bases and J gave up 8 bases, with 10 bases separating them. The CDR3 covers 11 residues. Germline V lookup: CDR1 MNHEY, CDR2 SVGAGI. This chain's CDR3 is CASRRNREAFF. For the CDR3, the DNA is TGTGCCAGCAGAAGAAACAGAGAAGCTTTCTTT.

The sample holds one count of this clone. The rearrangement uses TRBV29-1 and TRBJ2-1; 8 bases are a match to TRBD2. CDR3 length: 14 amino acids. Germline CDR1 reads SQVTM; CDR2 reads ANQGSEA. After removal of 3 bases from V and 8 bases from J, the junction contained 9 bases not matched to a gene. CDR3 region: CSVEGFGGGDEQFF. The CDR3 region has the DNA TGCAGCGTTGAGGGTTTCGGGGGGGGAGATGAGCAGTTCTTC.

The chain is built from TRBV6-1 and TRBJ1-2, with a weak D call TRBD1 (5 bases). V shed 0 bases and J shed 5 bases, with 13 bases lying between them. Germline V gene lookup returns CDR1 MNHNS and CDR2 SASEGT. The CDR3 is 15 residues long. In DNA form, the CDR3 reads TGTGCCAGCAGTGAAGCAATGGGGCAGGAGTATGGCTACACCTTC. Protein sequence: CASSEAMGQEYGYTF.

The chain recombines TRBV4-1 with TRBJ2-7; possible D gene TRBD1, 5 bases. CDR3 length: 15 amino acids. Germline CDR1 MGHRA, CDR2 YSYEKL. V was clipped by 0 bases and J by 7 bases, with 16 bases between them. CDR3 in amino acids: CASSQERPREGEQYF. CDR3 DNA: TGCGCCAGCAGCCAAGAACGGCCCAGGGAAGGAGAGCAGTACTTC.